What follows is one TCR beta chain and its context. What antigen it recognizes has not been identified. Base qualities are not at hand, and no much larger clone is one base apart. TCR beta CDR3 regions were amplified from RNA transcripts for repertoire sequencing. A first-round RT-PCR used HTBI primers with the Qiagen OneStep RT-PCR kit, followed by a second-round multiplex PCR, size selection and purification. The libraries underwent paired-end sequencing with 100 bp reads on an Illumina HiSeq2000. Concerning the study's data processing: SOAPnuke was used for read processing, and reads with adapters, uncalled bases, a mean Phred below 15, or no exact constant-primer or identifier match were discarded. High-quality paired reads were merged with COPE v1.2.5. Each unique nucleotide sequence was defined as a clonotype, and clonotypes were aligned to IMGT TRB V, D and J references with MiTCR v1.1. The analysis was limited to V-J combinations with a frequency above 0.0001, which together covered about 99% of the repertoires. A TCR clonal expansion and chaos score per V-J combination was defined as the ratio of F50 clonal expansion to chaos observed in the TCRdist matrix. Welch's t-statistics and random forest were used to reduce features to 13 V-J combinations, which were fed into a naive Bayes classifier. Thyroid-blood repertoire similarity was quantified with the Morisita-Horn index. The public reads were reprocessed in TCRdb via fastp at Q25 and MiXCR, keeping in-frame beta chains. Rows matching on CDR3 protein sequence are summarized as one entry with the most common DNA and genes. Clone size and V and J calls follow TCRdb, not the original study. The sample table holds 200,000 to 300,000 distinct CDR3 sequences, of which around 50% were seen once. The leading ten clones occupy 40% to 55% of the sample.

V lost 3 bases and J lost 6 bases; the stretch between them is 9 bases long. CDR3 length: 14 amino acids, cysteine to phenylalanine. CDR3 DNA only is kept here, 42 bases in frame from base 1. The data originate from a study of Graves' ophthalmopathy and Graves' hyperthyroidism (dated by TCRdb to about 2018). Study-level background: Peripheral blood samples were taken at the time of initial diagnosis, before any treatment was given. The study used TCR beta repertoire signatures to distinguish Graves' ophthalmopathy from Graves' hyperthyroidism and to predict progression to ophthalmopathy. In total, approximately 130 blood samples were TCR-sequenced: some 43 ophthalmopathy, 75 hyperthyroidism and around 17 hyperthyroidism-to-ophthalmopathy patients. To explore V-J signatures that separate ophthalmopathy from hyperthyroidism, a discovery set of about a hundred patients was enrolled, consisting of about 45 with ophthalmopathy and fewer than 60 with stable hyperthyroidism. An independent validation cohort comprised around 19 hyperthyroidism patients and over 15 patients who later progressed from hyperthyroidism to ophthalmopathy. Once sampling was done, hyperthyroidism patients were given methimazole at a starting dose of 30 mg daily, while ophthalmopathy patients were given high-dose intravenous methylprednisolone. In roughly 6 hyperthyroidism patients, T-cell repertoires of thyroid tissue and blood were compared. Beyond this particular receptor, the publication reports: In cross-validation, the 13-signature model distinguished ophthalmopathy from stable hyperthyroidism with less than 90% sensitivity and 81% to 82% specificity, while in the test set the corresponding values were around 79% and 71%. In validation, the model predicted ophthalmopathy progression with 55% to 71% sensitivity and 72.22% specificity; roughly 12 predicted patients were CT-confirmed with GO in a median of about 7.1 months. Most expanded thyroid clonotypes with a frequency above 0.001 also appeared in blood, which suggests that blood repertoires may reflect the immune response in the thyroid. Sample size was not statistically predetermined, and group allocation was not concealed from the investigators.

Patients with ophthalmopathy had moderately to severely active disease, with a Clinical Activity Score of 3 or more, a NOSPECS grade of 4 or more, and a disease duration of less than 3 months. Anyone with other autoimmune diseases, uncontrolled infections, pregnancy or lactation was excluded from the study. Diagnosis was based on clinical symptoms, serum thyroxine, TRAb, thyroid ultrasound and orbital computed tomography. Using Ficoll-Paque density gradient centrifugation, PBMCs were isolated from 9 to 10 ml of fresh peripheral blood. Trizol reagent was used to extract the total RNA, and its quality was then checked on an Agilent 2100 Bioanalyzer.

The chain joins TRBV12-3 or TRBV12-4 to TRBJ1-6, with TRBD1 tentatively as D gene (5 bases match). The source of this sequence is an adult man with Graves' ophthalmopathy. The sequencing sample was made of peripheral blood. The encoded CDR3 is CASSFRGANSPLHF. The bases read TGTGCCAGCAGTTTTCGGGGCGCTAATTCACCCCTCCACTTT.